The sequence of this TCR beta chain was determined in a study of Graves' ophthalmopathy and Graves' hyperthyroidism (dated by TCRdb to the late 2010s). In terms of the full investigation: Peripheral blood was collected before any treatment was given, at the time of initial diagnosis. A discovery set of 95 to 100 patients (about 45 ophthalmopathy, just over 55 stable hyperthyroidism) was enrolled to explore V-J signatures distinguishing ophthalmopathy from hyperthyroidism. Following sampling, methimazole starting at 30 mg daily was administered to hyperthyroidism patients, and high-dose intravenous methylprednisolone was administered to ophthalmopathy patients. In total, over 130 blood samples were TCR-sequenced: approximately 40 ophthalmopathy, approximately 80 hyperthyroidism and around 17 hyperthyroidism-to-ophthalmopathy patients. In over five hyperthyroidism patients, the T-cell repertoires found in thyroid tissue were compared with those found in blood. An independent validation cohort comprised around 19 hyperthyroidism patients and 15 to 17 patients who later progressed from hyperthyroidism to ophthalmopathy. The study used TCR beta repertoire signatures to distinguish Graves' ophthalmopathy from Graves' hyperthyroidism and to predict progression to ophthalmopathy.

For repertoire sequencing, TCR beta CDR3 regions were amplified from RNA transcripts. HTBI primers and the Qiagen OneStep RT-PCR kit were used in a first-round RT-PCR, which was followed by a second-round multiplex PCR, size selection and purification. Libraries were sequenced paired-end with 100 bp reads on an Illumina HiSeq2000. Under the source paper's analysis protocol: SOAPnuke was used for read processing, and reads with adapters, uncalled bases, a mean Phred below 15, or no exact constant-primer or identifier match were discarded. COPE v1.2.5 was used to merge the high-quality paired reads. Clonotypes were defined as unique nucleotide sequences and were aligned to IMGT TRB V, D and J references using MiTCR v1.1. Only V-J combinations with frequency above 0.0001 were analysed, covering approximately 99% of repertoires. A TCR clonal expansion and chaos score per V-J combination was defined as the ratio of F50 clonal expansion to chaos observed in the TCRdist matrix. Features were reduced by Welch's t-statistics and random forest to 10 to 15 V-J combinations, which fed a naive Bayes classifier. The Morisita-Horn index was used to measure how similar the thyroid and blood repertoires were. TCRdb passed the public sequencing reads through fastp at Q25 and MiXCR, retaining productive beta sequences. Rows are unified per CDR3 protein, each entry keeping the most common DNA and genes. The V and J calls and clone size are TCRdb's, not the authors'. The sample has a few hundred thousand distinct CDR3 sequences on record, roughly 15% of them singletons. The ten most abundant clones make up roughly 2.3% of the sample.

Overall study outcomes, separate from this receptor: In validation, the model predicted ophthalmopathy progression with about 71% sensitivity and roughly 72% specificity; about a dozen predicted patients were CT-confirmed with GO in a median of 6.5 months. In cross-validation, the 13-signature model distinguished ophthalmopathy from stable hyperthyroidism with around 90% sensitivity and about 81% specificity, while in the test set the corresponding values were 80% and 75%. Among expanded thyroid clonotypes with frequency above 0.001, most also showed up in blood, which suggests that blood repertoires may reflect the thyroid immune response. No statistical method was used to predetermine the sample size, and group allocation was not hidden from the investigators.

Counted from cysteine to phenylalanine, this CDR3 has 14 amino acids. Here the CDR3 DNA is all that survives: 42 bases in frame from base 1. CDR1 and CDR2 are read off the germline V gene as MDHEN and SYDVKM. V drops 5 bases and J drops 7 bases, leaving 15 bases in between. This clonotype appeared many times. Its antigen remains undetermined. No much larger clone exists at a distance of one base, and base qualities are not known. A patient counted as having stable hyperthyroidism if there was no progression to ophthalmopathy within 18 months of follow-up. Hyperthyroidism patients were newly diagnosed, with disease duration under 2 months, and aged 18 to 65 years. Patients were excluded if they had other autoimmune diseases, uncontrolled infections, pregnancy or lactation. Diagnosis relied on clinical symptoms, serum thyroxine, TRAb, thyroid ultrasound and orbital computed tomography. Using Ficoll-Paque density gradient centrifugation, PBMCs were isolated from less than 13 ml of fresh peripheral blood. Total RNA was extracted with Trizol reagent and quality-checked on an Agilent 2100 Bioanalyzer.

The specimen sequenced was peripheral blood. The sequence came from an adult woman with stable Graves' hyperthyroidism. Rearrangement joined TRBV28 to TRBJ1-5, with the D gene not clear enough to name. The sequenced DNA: TGTGCCAGCAGTGGCGTGAGCGGGGTGCAGCCCCAGCATTTT. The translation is CASSGVSGVQPQHF.